Listed here is a single T cell receptor beta chain. These data come from a study of blood T cell repertoires in COVID-19. Study as a whole: Two negative PCRs, clearance, or symptom resolution had been documented for recovered Cohort 3 donors. The cDNA or gDNA used as material had been derived from T cells, B-cell-depleted T cells, or PBMCs. The United States, Italy and Spain were the sources of the acute and convalescent COVID-19 samples.

The CDR3 runs 15 residues. V lost 1 base to trimming and J lost 3 bases; unmatched junction nucleotides: 3. Germline V gives CDR1 KGHSH, CDR2 LQKENI. The data were produced by immunoSEQ multiplex PCR, yet TCRdb's version contains in-frame clones alone and is incomplete. Here the sample spans some 300,000 clones, more than 75% being singletons. Sequencing input: PBMCs or T cells enriched from blood (not recorded which). The V and J genes are TRBV18 and TRBJ2-1; 7 bases agree with TRBD2. This sequence was found in a woman aged 55 to 70 in a cohort exposed to, infected with or recovered from COVID-19 (not recorded which). The CDR3 loop reads CASSPLLASYNEQFF. The CDR3, as DNA: TGTGCCAGCTCACCACTACTAGCGAGCTACAATGAGCAGTTCTTC.